The rows below give T cell receptor beta chains drawn from one sample of a study of CXCR3-negative and CXCR3-positive naive CD8 T cells. TCRdb reprocessed the 5' RACE reads, with one entry per CDR3 protein and no DNA. Its listing shows approximately 24,000 distinct CDR3 sequences. Sequenced material: naive CXCR3- CD8+ T cells from blood. These receptors were collected from a human donor in good health. Some clones in this sample may be carry-over from other donors' samples. The CDR3 runs from the conserved cysteine through the conserved F or W. Each record gives: V gene, clone size, J gene, CDR3 protein. Part of the rows lack a size; the others show once, few, many or a class for expanded clones.

V gene: TRBV7-9
clone size: -
J gene: TRBJ2-4
CDR3 protein: CASSLDRKDIQYF

V gene: TRBV7-3
clone size: -
J gene: TRBJ1-2
CDR3 protein: CASSLTGDLGYTF

V gene: TRBV7-2
clone size: -
J gene: TRBJ2-5
CDR3 protein: CASSQTSTSGGETQYF

V gene: TRBV12-3/TRBV12-4
clone size: -
J gene: TRBJ1-1
CDR3 protein: CASSLGGNPRAFF

V gene: TRBV4-3
clone size: medium-sized
J gene: TRBJ2-5
CDR3 protein: CASSQDPAGGLQETQYF

V gene: TRBV6-1
clone size: -
J gene: TRBJ2-7
CDR3 protein: CASSEGQGHYEQYF

V gene: TRBV9
clone size: -
J gene: TRBJ2-6
CDR3 protein: CASSSTGANVLTF

V gene: TRBV7-2
clone size: -
J gene: TRBJ1-2
CDR3 protein: CASSFGGVYGYSF

V gene: TRBV29-1
clone size: -
J gene: TRBJ1-1
CDR3 protein: CSVEEGWPEAFF

V gene: TRBV7-2
clone size: -
J gene: TRBJ2-7
CDR3 protein: CAISSYRTGSYEQYF

V gene: TRBV4-3
clone size: -
J gene: TRBJ2-1
CDR3 protein: CASSQAGSEQFF

V gene: TRBV7-2
clone size: -
J gene: TRBJ2-7
CDR3 protein: CASSLAGTSYEQYF

V gene: TRBV15
clone size: -
J gene: TRBJ2-7
CDR3 protein: CATSENSGGSYEQYF

V gene: TRBV5-6
clone size: -
J gene: TRBJ2-7
CDR3 protein: CASSILPYEQYF

V gene: TRBV3-1
clone size: -
J gene: TRBJ1-2
CDR3 protein: CASSQAGRGYTF

V gene: TRBV2
clone size: -
J gene: TRBJ2-1
CDR3 protein: CASADLLAGGDNEQFF

V gene: TRBV28
clone size: -
J gene: TRBJ2-1
CDR3 protein: CASNGLGLYSYNEQFF

V gene: TRBV19
clone size: -
J gene: TRBJ1-1
CDR3 protein: CASSRSASLNTEAFF

V gene: TRBV7-2
clone size: -
J gene: TRBJ2-3
CDR3 protein: CASSLEGPAGYTDTQYF

V gene: TRBV21-1
clone size: -
J gene: TRBJ2-3
CDR3 protein: CASSCVLCKNRTCTDTQYF

V gene: TRBV29-1
clone size: -
J gene: TRBJ1-1
CDR3 protein: CSVRMSMNTEAFF

V gene: TRBV6-4
clone size: -
J gene: TRBJ2-7
CDR3 protein: CASSGVGQAEEYF

V gene: TRBV11-2
clone size: -
J gene: TRBJ1-2
CDR3 protein: CASSWAGGSNYGYTF

V gene: TRBV20-1
clone size: -
J gene: TRBJ2-7
CDR3 protein: CSAREGQSYEQYF

V gene: TRBV4-3
clone size: -
J gene: TRBJ1-6
CDR3 protein: CASSQRLEGSPLHF

V gene: TRBV7-8
clone size: -
J gene: TRBJ2-3
CDR3 protein: CASSPTVQSTDTQYF

V gene: TRBV29-1
clone size: medium-sized
J gene: TRBJ2-2
CDR3 protein: CSVVGATGELFF

V gene: TRBV20-1
clone size: -
J gene: TRBJ2-7
CDR3 protein: CSAREGTGSSYEQYF

V gene: TRBV7-8
clone size: -
J gene: TRBJ2-3
CDR3 protein: CASSTSWGDTQYF

V gene: TRBV6-4
clone size: -
J gene: TRBJ2-2
CDR3 protein: CASSDSTEDTGELFF

V gene: TRBV28
clone size: -
J gene: TRBJ2-3
CDR3 protein: CASSLGGSGGRTETQYF

V gene: TRBV5-1
clone size: -
J gene: TRBJ2-1
CDR3 protein: CASSPEASGGAWYNEQFF

V gene: TRBV5-1
clone size: -
J gene: TRBJ1-1
CDR3 protein: CASSPHGYGDTEAFF

V gene: TRBV18
clone size: -
J gene: TRBJ1-1
CDR3 protein: CASSQDRGNTEAFF

V gene: TRBV19
clone size: -
J gene: TRBJ1-5
CDR3 protein: CASSIMGSNQPQHF

V gene: TRBV29-1
clone size: -
J gene: TRBJ2-7
CDR3 protein: CSVEEWGDEQYF

V gene: TRBV20-1
clone size: -
J gene: TRBJ2-7
CDR3 protein: CSAGKLQGFYEQYF

V gene: TRBV5-6
clone size: -
J gene: TRBJ1-2
CDR3 protein: CASSQGQLVYGYTF

V gene: TRBV2
clone size: -
J gene: TRBJ1-1
CDR3 protein: CASSETVGGTEAFF

V gene: TRBV6-5
clone size: -
J gene: TRBJ2-1
CDR3 protein: CASSHEAHNEQFF

V gene: TRBV4-3
clone size: -
J gene: TRBJ2-2
CDR3 protein: CASSQEGELFF

V gene: TRBV28
clone size: -
J gene: TRBJ2-1
CDR3 protein: CASSFAALAGMTDNEQFF

V gene: TRBV25-1
clone size: -
J gene: TRBJ1-2
CDR3 protein: CASSEGAGVSYTF

V gene: TRBV19
clone size: medium-sized
J gene: TRBJ1-5
CDR3 protein: CASYPDQPQHF

V gene: TRBV29-1
clone size: -
J gene: TRBJ2-1
CDR3 protein: CSVVGLAGGNEQFF

V gene: TRBV5-1
clone size: -
J gene: TRBJ2-2
CDR3 protein: CASSLDVGLPNTGELFF

V gene: TRBV14
clone size: -
J gene: TRBJ1-1
CDR3 protein: CASSQDRAGMNTEAFF

V gene: TRBV4-3
clone size: -
J gene: TRBJ1-1
CDR3 protein: CASSQVGGGYTEAFF

V gene: TRBV6-2/TRBV6-3
clone size: -
J gene: TRBJ1-1
CDR3 protein: CASSHLVGQGANTEAFF

V gene: TRBV12-3/TRBV12-4
clone size: -
J gene: TRBJ2-2
CDR3 protein: CASSLGSGELFF

V gene: TRBV7-9
clone size: -
J gene: TRBJ1-2
CDR3 protein: CASSLLTGVYGYTF

V gene: TRBV7-6
clone size: -
J gene: TRBJ2-7
CDR3 protein: CASSPTLGGYKFREQYF

V gene: TRBV27
clone size: -
J gene: TRBJ2-1
CDR3 protein: CASTKNPNGNEQFF

V gene: TRBV7-2
clone size: -
J gene: TRBJ2-3
CDR3 protein: CASGGLAGGRDTQYF

V gene: TRBV7-9
clone size: -
J gene: TRBJ2-3
CDR3 protein: CASSPRQVDTQYF